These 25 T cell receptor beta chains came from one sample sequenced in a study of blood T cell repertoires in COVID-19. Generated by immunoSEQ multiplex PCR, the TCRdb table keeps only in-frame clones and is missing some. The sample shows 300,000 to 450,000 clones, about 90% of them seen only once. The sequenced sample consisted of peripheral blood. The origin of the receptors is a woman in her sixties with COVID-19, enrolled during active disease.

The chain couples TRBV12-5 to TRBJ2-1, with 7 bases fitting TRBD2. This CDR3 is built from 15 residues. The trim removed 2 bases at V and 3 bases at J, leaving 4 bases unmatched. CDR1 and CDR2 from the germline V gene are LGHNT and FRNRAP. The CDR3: CASGLMAGDYNEQFF. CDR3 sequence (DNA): TGTGCTAGTGGTTTGATGGCGGGGGACTACAATGAGCAGTTCTTC.

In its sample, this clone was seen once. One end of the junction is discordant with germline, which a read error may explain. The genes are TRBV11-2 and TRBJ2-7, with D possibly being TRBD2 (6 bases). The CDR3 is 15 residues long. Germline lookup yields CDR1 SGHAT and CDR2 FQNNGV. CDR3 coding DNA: TGTGCCAGCAGCCCCGGCGGGGATCGGAGCTACGGGCAGTACTTC. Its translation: CASSPGGDRSYGQYF.

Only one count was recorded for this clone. Here the CDR3 DNA reads TGTGCCAGCACCCAAACAGGGGGAACCGGGGAGCTGTTTTTT. This encodes CASTQTGGTGELFF. The chain links TRBV5-6 to TRBJ2-2; 8 positions match TRBD1. Per germline, CDR1 SGHDT and CDR2 YYEEEE. V was pared by 6 bases and J by 5 bases, with 6 bases of the junction left unmatched. CDR3 length: 14 amino acids.

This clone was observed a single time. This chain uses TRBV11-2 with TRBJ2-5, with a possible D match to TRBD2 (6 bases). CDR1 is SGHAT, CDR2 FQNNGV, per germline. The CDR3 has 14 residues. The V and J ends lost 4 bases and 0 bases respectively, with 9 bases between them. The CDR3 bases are TGTGCCAGCAGCTACGGGACTCACCAAGAGACCCAGTACTTC. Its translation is CASSYGTHQETQYF.

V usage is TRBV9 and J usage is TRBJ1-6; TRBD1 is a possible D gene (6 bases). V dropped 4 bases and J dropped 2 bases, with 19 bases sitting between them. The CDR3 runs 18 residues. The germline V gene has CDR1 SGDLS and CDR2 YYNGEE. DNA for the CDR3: TGTGCCAGCAGCACGACCCCTGGGGGGGGCACCTATAATTCACCCCTCCACTTT. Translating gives CASSTTPGGGTYNSPLHF.

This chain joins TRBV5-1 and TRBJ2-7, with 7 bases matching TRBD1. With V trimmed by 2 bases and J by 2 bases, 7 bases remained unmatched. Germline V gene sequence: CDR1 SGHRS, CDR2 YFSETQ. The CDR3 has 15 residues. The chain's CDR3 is CASSFVTGETYEQYF. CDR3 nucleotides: TGCGCCAGCAGCTTTGTCACAGGGGAAACCTACGAGCAGTACTTC.

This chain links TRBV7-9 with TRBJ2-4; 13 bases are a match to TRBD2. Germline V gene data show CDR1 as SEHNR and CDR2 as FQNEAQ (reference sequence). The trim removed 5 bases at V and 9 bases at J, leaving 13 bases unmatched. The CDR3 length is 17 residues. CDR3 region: CASSPGTSGALGSIQYF. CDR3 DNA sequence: TGTGCCAGCAGCCCTGGGACTAGCGGGGCTCTCGGGAGCATTCAGTACTTC.

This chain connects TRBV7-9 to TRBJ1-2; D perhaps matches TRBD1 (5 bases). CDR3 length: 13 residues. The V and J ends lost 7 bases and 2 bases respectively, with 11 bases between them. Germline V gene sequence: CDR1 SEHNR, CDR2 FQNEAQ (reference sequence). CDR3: CASTTAGNYGYTF. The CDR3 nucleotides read TGTGCCAGCACGACCGCAGGGAACTATGGCTACACCTTC.

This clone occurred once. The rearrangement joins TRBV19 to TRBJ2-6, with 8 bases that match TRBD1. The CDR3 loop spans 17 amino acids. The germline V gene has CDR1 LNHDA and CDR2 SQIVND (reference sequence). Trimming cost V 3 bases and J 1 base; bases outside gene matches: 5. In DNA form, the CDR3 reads TGTGCCAGTAGTATGGACAGGGTTCGATCTGGGGCCAACGTCCTGACTTTC. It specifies CASSMDRVRSGANVLTF.

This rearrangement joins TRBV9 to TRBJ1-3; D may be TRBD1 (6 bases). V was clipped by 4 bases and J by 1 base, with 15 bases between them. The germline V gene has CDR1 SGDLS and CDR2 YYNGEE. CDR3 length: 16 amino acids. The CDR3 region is CASSIDLRGSGNTIYF. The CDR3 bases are TGTGCCAGCAGCATCGACCTCAGGGGTTCTGGAAACACCATATATTTT.

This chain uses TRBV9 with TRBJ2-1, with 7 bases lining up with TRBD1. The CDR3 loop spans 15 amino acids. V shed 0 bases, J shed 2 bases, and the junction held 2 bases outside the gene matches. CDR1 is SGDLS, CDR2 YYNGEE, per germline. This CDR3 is CASSVGQGPYNEQFF. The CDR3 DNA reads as TGTGCCAGCAGCGTAGGACAGGGCCCCTACAATGAGCAGTTCTTC.

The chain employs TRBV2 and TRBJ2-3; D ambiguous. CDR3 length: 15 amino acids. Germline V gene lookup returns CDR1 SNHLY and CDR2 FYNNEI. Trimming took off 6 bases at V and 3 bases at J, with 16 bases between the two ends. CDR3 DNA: TGTGCCAGCAGGAGTCAGGCCCTAAGGACAGATACGCAGTATTTT. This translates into CASRSQALRTDTQYF.

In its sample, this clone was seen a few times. CDR3 loop: CASSLEGGDEQYF. In DNA form, the CDR3 reads TGTGCCAGCAGTTTAGAGGGTGGCGACGAGCAGTACTTC. The chain uses TRBV27 and TRBJ2-7; TRBD2 is a possible D gene (5 bases). Trimming cost V 2 bases and J 5 bases, with 10 bases left between them. CDR1 and CDR2 from the germline V gene are MNHEY and SMNVEV (reference sequence). CDR3 length equals 13 residues.

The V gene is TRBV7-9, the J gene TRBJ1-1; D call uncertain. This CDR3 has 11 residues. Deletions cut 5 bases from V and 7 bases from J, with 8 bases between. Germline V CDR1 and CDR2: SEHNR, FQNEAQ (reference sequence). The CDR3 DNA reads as TGTGCCAGCAGCCGCGGGCTTGAAGCTTTCTTT. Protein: CASSRGLEAFF.

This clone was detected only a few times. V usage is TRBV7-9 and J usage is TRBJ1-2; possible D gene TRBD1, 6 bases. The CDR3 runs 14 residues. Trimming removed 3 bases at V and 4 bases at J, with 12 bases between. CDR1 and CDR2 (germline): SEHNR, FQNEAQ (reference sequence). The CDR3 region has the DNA TGTGCCAGCAGCTTTAAGCAGGGGAGCTATGGCTACACCTTC. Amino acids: CASSFKQGSYGYTF.

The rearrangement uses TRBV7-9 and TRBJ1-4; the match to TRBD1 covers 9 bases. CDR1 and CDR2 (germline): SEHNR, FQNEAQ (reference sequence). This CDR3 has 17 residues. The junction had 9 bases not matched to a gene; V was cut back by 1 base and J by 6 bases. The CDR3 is CASSLDRGLGSHEKLFF. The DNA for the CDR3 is TGTGCCAGCAGCTTAGACAGGGGGCTCGGGTCCCATGAAAAACTGTTTTTT.

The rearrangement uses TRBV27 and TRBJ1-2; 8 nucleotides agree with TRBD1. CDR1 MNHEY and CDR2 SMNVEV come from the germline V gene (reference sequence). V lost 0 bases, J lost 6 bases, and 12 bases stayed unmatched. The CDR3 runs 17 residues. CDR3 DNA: TGTGCCAGCAGTTTATCAAGGACAGGGAGGGTGGTTAATGGCTACACCTTC. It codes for CASSLSRTGRVVNGYTF.

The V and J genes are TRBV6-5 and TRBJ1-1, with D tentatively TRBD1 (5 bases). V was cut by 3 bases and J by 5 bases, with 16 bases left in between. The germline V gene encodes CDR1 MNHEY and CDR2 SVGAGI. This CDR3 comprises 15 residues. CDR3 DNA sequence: TGTGCCAGCAGTTATACGGGACTCGGGGGGACTGAAGCTTTCTTT. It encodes CASSYTGLGGTEAFF.

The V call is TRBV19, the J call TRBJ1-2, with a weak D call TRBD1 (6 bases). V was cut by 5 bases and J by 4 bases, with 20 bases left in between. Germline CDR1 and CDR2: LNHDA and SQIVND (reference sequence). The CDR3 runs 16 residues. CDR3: CASSFAGDRATYGYTF. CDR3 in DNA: TGTGCCAGTAGTTTCGCAGGGGACCGGGCGACCTATGGCTACACCTTC. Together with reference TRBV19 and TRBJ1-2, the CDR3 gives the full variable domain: DGGITQSPKYLFRKEGQNVTLSCEQNLNHDAMYWYRQDPGQGLRLIYYSQIVNDFQKGDIAEGYSVSREKKESFPLTVTSAQKNPTAFYLCASSFAGDRATYGYTFGSGTRLTVV.

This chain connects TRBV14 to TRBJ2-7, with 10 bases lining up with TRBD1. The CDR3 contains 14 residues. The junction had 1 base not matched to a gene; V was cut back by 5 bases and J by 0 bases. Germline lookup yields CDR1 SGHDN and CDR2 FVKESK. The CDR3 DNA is TGTGCCAGCAGCTGGACAGGGGGCTCCTACGAGCAGTACTTC. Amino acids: CASSWTGGSYEQYF.

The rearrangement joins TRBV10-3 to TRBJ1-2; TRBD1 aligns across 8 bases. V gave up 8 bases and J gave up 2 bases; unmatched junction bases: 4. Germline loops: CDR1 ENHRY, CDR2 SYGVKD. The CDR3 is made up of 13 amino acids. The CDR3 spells CAIGQGPNYGYTF. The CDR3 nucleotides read TGTGCCATCGGACAGGGACCAAACTATGGCTACACCTTC.

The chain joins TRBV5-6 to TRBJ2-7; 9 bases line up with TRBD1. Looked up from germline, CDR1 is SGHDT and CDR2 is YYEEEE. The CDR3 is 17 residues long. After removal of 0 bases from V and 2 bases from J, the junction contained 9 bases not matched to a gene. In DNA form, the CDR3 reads TGTGCCAGCAGCTTGGCCATGAAGGGGACAGGGACCTACGAGCAGTACTTC. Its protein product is CASSLAMKGTGTYEQYF. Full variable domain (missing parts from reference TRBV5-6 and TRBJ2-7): DAGVTQSPTHLIKTRGQQVTLRCSPKSGHDTVSWYQQALGQGPQFIFQYYEEEERQRGNFPDRFSGHQFPNYSSELNVNALLLGDSALYLCASSLAMKGTGTYEQYFGPGTRLTVT.

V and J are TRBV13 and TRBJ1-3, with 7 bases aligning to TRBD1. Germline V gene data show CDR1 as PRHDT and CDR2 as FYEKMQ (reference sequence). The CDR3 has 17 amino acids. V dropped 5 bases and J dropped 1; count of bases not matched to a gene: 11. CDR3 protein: CASSPNRGRGSGNTIYF. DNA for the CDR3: TGTGCCAGCAGCCCAAACAGGGGCAGGGGTTCTGGAAACACCATATATTTT.

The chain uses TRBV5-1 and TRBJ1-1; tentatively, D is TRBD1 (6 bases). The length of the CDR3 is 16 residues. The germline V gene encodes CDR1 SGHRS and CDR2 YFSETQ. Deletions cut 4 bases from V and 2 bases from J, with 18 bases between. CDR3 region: CASSRVNGQRNTEAFF. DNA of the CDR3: TGCGCCAGCAGCCGGGTCAATGGACAGCGAAACACTGAAGCTTTCTTT.

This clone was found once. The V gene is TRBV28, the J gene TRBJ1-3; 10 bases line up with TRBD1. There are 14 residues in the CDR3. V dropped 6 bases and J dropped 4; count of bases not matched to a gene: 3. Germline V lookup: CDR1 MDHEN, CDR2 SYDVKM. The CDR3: CASRGQGSGNTIYF. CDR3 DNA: TGTGCCAGCAGGGGACAGGGGTCGGGAAACACCATATATTTT.